The 8 T cell receptor beta chains below come from one sample, sequenced in a study of blood T cell repertoires in COVID-19. Assay: immunoSEQ multiplex PCR; the TCRdb copy retains only in-frame clones and omits some. Of roughly 250,000 clones listed, around 86% are singletons. Material: PBMCs or T cells enriched from blood (not recorded which). These TCRs come from a woman in her 50s who had recovered from COVID-19.

The genes are TRBV29-1 and TRBJ1-2, with TRBD1 matching 9 bases. Germline V gene lookup returns CDR1 SQVTM and CDR2 ANQGSEA. CDR3 length: 14 amino acids. V lost 1 base, J lost 6 bases, and 6 bases stayed unmatched. CDR3 bases: TGCAGCGTTGAAGGTAACAGGGGGCCGGATGGCTACACCTTC. This translates into CSVEGNRGPDGYTF.

The chain carries TRBV29-1 and TRBJ1-1; D unresolved. Trimming removed 6 bases at V and 7 bases at J, with 12 bases between. Germline CDR1 and CDR2: SQVTM and ANQGSEA. CDR3 length: 11 amino acids. CDR3 protein: CSVQNRFEAFF. CDR3 DNA: TGCAGCGTCCAAAACAGATTTGAAGCTTTCTTT.

The chain combines TRBV18 with TRBJ2-2, with D uncertain. The CDR3 runs to 15 residues. Germline CDR1 and CDR2: KGHSH and LQKENI. V dropped 2 bases and J dropped 4 bases, with 11 bases sitting between them. CDR3 region: CASSPSSSGTGELFF. Here the CDR3 DNA reads TGTGCCAGCTCACCATCAAGCTCAGGCACCGGGGAGCTGTTTTTT.

The chain carries TRBV2 and TRBJ2-3, with D uncertain. In germline, CDR1 is SNHLY, CDR2 FYNNEI. Between the trimmed V and J ends, which lost 1 base and 2 bases, there was a span of 7 bases. The CDR3 length is 14 residues. CDR3 bases: TGTGCCAGCAGTGAAGTGGGCCCCACAGATACGCAGTATTTT. Its translation: CASSEVGPTDTQYF.

The chain couples TRBV2 to TRBJ2-3; TRBD2 agrees at 8 bases. This CDR3 is built from 16 residues. Germline-derived CDR1 and CDR2 are SNHLY and FYNNEI. V shed 9 bases and J 0 bases; nucleotides not matched to a gene: 11. The CDR3 region has the DNA TGTGCCAGTACCCTGGCTAGCGGGTTTAGCACAGATACGCAGTATTTT. It yields the protein CASTLASGFSTDTQYF.

The chain carries TRBV29-1 and TRBJ2-7, with 7 nucleotides matching TRBD1. The V and J ends lost 2 bases and 1 base, in that order; junction bases with no gene match: 8. CDR3 length equals 15 residues. Per the germline V gene, CDR1 is SQVTM and CDR2 is ANQGSEA. This chain's CDR3 is CSVEKGSGGSYEQYF. CDR3 coding DNA: TGCAGCGTTGAAAAGGGGTCAGGGGGATCCTACGAGCAGTACTTC.

The CDR3 here is CASSFEGGRTSYNEQFF. CDR3 DNA: TGTGCCAGCAGCTTCGAAGGCGGGAGAACCTCCTACAATGAGCAGTTCTTC. The V call is TRBV5-8, the J call TRBJ2-1; 7 bases align to TRBD2. Trimming cost V 2 bases and J 0 bases; bases outside gene matches: 8. The germline V gene encodes CDR1 SGHTS and CDR2 YDEGEE. This CDR3 comprises 17 residues.

As concerns this clone: The identical CDR3 is also encoded by other nucleotide sequences in the sample. The chain recombines TRBV3-1 (or the pseudogene TRBV3-2) with TRBJ2-2, with 11 bases that match TRBD2. With V trimmed by 3 bases and J by 1 base, 1 base remained unmatched. The CDR3 contains 16 residues. Germline V CDR1 and CDR2: LGHDT, YNNKEL (reference sequence). CDR3 coding DNA: TGTGCCAGCAGCCAGGGGACTAGCGGGAACACCGGGGAGCTGTTTTTT. Protein product: CASSQGTSGNTGELFF.